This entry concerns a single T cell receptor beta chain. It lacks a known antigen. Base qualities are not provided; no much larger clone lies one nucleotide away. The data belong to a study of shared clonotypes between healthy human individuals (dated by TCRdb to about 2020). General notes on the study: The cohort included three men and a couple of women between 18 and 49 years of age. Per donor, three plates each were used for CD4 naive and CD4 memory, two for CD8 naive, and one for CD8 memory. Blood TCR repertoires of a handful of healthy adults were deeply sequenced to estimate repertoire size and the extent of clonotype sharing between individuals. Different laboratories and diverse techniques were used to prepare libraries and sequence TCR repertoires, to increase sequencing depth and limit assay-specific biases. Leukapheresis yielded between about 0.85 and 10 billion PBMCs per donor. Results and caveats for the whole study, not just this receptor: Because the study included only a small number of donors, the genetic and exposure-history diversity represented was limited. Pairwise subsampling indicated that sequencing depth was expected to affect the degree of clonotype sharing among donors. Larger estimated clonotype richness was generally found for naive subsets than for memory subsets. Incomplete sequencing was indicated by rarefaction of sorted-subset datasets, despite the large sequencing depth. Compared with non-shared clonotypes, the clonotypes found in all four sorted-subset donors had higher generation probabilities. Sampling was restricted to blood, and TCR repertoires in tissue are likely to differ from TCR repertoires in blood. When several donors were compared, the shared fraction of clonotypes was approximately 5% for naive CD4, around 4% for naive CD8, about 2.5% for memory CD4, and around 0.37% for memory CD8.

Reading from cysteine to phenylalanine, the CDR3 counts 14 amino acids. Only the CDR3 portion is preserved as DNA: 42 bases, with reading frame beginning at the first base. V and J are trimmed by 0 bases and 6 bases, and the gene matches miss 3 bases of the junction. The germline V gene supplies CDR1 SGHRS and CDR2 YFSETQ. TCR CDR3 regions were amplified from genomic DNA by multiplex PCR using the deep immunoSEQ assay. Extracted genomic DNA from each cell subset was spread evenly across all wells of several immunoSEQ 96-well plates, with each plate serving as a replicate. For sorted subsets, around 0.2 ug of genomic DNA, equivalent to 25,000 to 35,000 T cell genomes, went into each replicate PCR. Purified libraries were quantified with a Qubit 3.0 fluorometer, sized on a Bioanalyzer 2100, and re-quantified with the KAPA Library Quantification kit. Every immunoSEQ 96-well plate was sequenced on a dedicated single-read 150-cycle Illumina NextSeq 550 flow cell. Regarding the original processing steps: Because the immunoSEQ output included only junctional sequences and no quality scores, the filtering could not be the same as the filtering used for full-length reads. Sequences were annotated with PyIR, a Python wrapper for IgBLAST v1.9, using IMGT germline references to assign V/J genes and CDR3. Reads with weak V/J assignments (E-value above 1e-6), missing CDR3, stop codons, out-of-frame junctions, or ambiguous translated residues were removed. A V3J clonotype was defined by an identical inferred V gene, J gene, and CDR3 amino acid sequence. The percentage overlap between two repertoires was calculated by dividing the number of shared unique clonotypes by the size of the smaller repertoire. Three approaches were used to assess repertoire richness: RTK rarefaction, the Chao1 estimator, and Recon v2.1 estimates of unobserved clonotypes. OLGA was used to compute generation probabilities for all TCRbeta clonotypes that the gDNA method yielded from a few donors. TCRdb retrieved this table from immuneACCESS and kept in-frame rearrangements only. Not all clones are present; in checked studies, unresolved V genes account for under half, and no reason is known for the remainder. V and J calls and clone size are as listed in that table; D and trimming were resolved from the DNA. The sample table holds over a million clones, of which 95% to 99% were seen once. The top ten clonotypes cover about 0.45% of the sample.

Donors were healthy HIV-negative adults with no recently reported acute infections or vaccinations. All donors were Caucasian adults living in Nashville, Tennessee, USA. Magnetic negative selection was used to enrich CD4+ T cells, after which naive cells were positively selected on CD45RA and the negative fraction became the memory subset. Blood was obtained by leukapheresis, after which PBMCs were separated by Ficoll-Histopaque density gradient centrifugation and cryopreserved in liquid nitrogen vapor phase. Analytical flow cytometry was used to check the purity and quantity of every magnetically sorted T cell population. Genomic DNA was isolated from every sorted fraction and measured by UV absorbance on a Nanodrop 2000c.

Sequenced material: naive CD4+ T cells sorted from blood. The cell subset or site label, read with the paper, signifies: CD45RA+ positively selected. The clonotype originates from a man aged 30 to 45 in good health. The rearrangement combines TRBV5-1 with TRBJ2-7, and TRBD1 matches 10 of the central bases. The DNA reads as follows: TGCGCCAGCAGCTTGGAGGACAGGGGGACCGAGCAGTACTTC. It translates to CASSLEDRGTEQYF.